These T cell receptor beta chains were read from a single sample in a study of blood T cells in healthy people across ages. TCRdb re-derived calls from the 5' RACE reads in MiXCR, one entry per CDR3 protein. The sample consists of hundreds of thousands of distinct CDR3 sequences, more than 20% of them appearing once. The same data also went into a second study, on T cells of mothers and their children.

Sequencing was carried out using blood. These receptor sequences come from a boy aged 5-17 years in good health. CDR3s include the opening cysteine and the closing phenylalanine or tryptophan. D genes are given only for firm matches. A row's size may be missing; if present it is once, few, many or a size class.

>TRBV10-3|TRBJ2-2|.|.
CAIIAETGELFF
TGTGCCATCATAGCCGAGACCGGGGAGCTGTTTTTT
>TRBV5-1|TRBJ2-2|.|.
CASSGADWTGELFF
TGCGCCAGCAGCGGTGCAGACTGGACCGGGGAGCTGTTTTTT
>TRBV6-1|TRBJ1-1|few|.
CASSEAGRKNTEAFF
TGTGCCAGCAGTGAAGCCGGCAGAAAGAACACTGAAGCTTTCTTT
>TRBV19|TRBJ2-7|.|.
CASSSTRAAYEQYF
TGTGCCAGTAGTTCTACGAGGGCTGCCTACGAGCAGTACTTC
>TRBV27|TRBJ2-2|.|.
CATQGWGTGELFF
TGTGCCACCCAAGGCTGGGGCACCGGGGAGCTGTTTTTT
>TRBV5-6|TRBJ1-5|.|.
CASSFGGRGNQPQHF
TGTGCCAGCAGCTTTGGAGGAAGGGGCAATCAGCCCCAGCATTTT
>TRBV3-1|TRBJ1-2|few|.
CASSQEGGIGYTF
TGTGCCAGCAGCCAAGAAGGGGGAATTGGCTACACCTTC
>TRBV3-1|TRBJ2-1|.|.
CASSRSVDNEQFF
TGTGCCAGCAGCCGATCCGTAGACAATGAGCAGTTCTTC
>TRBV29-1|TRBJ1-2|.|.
CSVVEEMNYGYTF
TGCAGCGTTGTGGAAGAGATGAACTATGGCTACACCTTC
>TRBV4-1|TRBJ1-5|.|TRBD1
CASSPSTGLGNQPQHF
TGCGCCAGCAGCCCGTCGACAGGGCTAGGCAATCAGCCCCAGCATTTT
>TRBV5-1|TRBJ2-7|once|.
CASSSQPGDYSYEQYF
TGCGCCAGCAGTTCCCAACCAGGGGACTACTCCTACGAGCAGTACTTC
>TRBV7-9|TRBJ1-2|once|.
CASSLTRGYTF
TGTGCCAGCAGCTTAACGCGAGGCTACACCTTC
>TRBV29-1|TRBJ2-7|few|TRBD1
CSVVWKVTGALSYEQYF
TGCAGCGTTGTTTGGAAGGTGACAGGGGCCCTCTCCTACGAGCAGTACTTC
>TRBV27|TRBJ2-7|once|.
CASKRGQSHEQYF
TGTGCCAGCAAAAGGGGACAATCCCACGAGCAGTACTTC
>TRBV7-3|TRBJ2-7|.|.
CASSSSGSSEQYF
TGTGCCAGCAGCTCCTCCGGGAGTTCCGAGCAGTACTTC
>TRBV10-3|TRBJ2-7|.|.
CAISETQGYEQYF
TGTGCCATCAGTGAGACCCAGGGTTACGAGCAGTACTTC
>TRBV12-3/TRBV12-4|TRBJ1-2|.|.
CASRQDSRGYTF
TGTGCCAGCAGACAGGACAGTCGCGGCTACACCTTC
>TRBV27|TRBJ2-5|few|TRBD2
CASSLSGLAGVQETQYF
TGTGCCAGCAGTTTATCGGGACTAGCGGGGGTCCAAGAGACCCAGTACTTC
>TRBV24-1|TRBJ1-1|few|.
CATSDSKGTPDEAFF
TGTGCCACCAGTGATTCTAAGGGGACCCCTGATGAAGCTTTCTTT
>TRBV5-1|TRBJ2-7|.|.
CASSSRGTSYEQYF
TGCGCCAGCAGCTCAAGGGGAACCTCCTACGAGCAGTACTTC
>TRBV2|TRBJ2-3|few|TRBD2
CATTSTSGHTDTQYF
TGTGCCACAACATCGACTAGCGGCCACACAGATACGCAGTATTTT
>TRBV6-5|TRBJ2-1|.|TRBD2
CATAGGFYNEQFF
TGTGCTACGGCGGGAGGGTTCTACAATGAGCAGTTCTTC
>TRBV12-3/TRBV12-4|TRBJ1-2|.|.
CASTPRQEESYTF
TGTGCCAGCACTCCCCGACAGGAGGAGAGCTACACCTTC
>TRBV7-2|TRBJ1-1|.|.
CASSLGGRTEAFF
TGTGCCAGCAGCTTAGGGGGGAGGACTGAAGCTTTCTTT
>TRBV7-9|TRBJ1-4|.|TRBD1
CASSLQILQGFANEKLFF
TGTGCCAGCAGCTTACAGATTTTACAGGGGTTCGCTAATGAAAAACTGTTTTTT
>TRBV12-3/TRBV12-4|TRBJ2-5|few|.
CASSLVLAHQETQYF
TGTGCCAGCAGTTTAGTCCTGGCACACCAAGAGACCCAGTACTTC
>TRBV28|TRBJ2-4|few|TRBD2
CASSFRHLTGGPKNIQYF
TGTGCCAGCAGTTTCCGTCATTTGACGGGAGGGCCCAAAAACATTCAGTACTTC
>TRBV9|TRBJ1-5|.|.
CASSVDSFGNQPQHF
TGTGCCAGCAGCGTAGACAGTTTTGGCAATCAGCCCCAGCATTTT
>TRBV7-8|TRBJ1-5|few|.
CASSLAIFQGLDSHQPQHF
TGTGCCAGCAGCTTAGCTATTTTCCAGGGTCTAGATTCCCATCAGCCCCAGCATTTT
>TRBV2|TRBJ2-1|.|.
CASSVEGPSYNEQFF
TGCGCCAGCAGTGTGGAAGGTCCCTCCTACAATGAGCAGTTCTTC
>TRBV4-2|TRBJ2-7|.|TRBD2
CASRSRAGGTDYEQYF
TGTGCCAGCAGGTCACGGGCGGGAGGGACTGACTACGAGCAGTACTTC
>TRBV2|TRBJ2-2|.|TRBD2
CASSYLAGGPDGELFF
TGTGCCAGCAGTTATCTAGCGGGAGGGCCGGACGGGGAGCTGTTTTTT
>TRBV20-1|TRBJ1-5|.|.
CSAIGPRNQPQHF
TGCAGTGCTATTGGGCCGAGAAATCAGCCCCAGCATTTT
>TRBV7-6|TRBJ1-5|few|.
CASSPTPDEAVQPQHF
TGTGCCAGCAGCCCTACCCCGGATGAGGCGGTCCAGCCCCAGCATTTT
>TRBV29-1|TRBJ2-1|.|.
CSVGSALVGEQFF
TGCAGCGTTGGGTCGGCTCTGGTGGGTGAGCAGTTCTTC
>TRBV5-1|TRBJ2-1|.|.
CASSLYTSRSYNEQFF
TGCGCCAGCAGCTTGTATACTAGCCGATCCTACAATGAGCAGTTCTTC
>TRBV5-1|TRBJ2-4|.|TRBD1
CASSAGGANIQYF
TGCGCCAGCAGCGCAGGGGGCGCAAACATTCAGTACTTC
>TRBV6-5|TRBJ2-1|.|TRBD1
CASSYKGQGNEQFF
TGTGCCAGCAGTTACAAAGGACAGGGCAATGAGCAGTTCTTC
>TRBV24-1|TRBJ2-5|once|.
CATSEAGPETQYF
TGTGCCACCAGTGAGGCCGGACCGGAGACCCAGTACTTC
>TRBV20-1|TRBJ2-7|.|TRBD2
CSAGELAGASYEQYF
TGCAGTGCTGGCGAGCTAGCGGGGGCCTCCTACGAGCAGTACTTC
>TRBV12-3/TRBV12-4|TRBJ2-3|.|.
CASSYPFGTQYF
TGTGCCAGCAGTTACCCTTTTGGTACGCAGTATTTT
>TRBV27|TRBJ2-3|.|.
CASSFGGVETDTQYF
TGTGCCAGCAGTTTCGGGGGAGTCGAGACAGATACGCAGTATTTT
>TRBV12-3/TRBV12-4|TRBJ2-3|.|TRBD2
CASRERGGLDTQYF
TGTGCCAGCAGGGAGCGGGGGGGCCTCGATACGCAGTATTTT
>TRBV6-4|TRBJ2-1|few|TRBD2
CASSREGGAKNEQFF
TGTGCCAGCAGCCGGGAGGGGGGGGCAAAGAATGAGCAGTTCTTC
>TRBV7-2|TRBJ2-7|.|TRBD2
CASSPRRLAGMYEQYF
TGTGCCAGCAGCCCCCGTAGACTAGCGGGAATGTACGAGCAGTACTTC
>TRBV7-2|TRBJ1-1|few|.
CASSEARGYTEAFF
TGTGCCAGCAGCGAGGCCCGGGGATACACTGAAGCTTTCTTT